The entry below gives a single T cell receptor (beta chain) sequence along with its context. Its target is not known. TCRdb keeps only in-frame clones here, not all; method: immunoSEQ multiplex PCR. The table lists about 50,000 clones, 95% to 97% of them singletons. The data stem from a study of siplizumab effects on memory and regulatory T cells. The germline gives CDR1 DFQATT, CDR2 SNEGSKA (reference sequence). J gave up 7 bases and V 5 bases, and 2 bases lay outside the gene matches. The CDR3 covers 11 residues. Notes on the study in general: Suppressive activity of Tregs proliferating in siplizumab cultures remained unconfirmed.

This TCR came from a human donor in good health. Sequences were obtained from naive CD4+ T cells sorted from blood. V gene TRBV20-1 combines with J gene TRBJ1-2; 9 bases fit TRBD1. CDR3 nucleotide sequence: TGCAGTGCTTGGGACAGGGCTGGCTACACCTTC. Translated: CSAWDRAGYTF.